A single sample is the source of the 30 T cell receptor beta chains below, sequenced in a study of cytomegalovirus exposure and HLA in healthy donors. PCR primers comprised 60 Vbeta and 13 Jbeta primers. Assay: immunoSEQ multiplex PCR; the TCRdb copy retains only in-frame clones and omits some. This sample has about 210,000 clones, with roughly 82% found just once. The specimen sequenced was PBMCs. The source of these receptors is a man aged 35 to 55 in good health and CMV-seropositive.

The chain carries TRBV18 and TRBJ1-5; 8 bases align to TRBD1. Per germline, CDR1 KGHSH and CDR2 LQKENI. CDR3 length: 16 residues. Trimming cost V 1 base and J 7 bases; bases outside gene matches: 9. CDR3 in amino acids: CASSPLSSDRGQPQHF. The CDR3 bases are TGTGCCAGCTCACCACTGTCGTCCGACAGGGGCCAGCCCCAGCATTTT.

The V and J genes are TRBV11-1 and TRBJ2-1; 8 bases align to TRBD2. CDR3 size: 14 residues. V gave up 3 bases and J gave up 5 bases; unmatched junction bases: 3. Germline V gives CDR1 SGHAT, CDR2 FQDESV (reference sequence). The CDR3 DNA is TGTGCCAGCAGCTTGACGGGAGGGGACAATGAGCAGTTCTTC. Translation: CASSLTGGDNEQFF.

The CDR3 region is CASGAESSYEQYF. CDR3 sequence (DNA): TGTGCCAGCGGGGCGGAGAGCTCCTACGAGCAGTACTTC. V usage is TRBV2 and J usage is TRBJ2-7, with a tentative D call TRBD1 (5 bases). CDR1 and CDR2 (germline): SNHLY, FYNNEI. The germline V and J ends were trimmed by 8 bases and 0 bases, with 11 bases remaining between them. The CDR3 contains 13 residues.

The V call is TRBV6-5, the J call TRBJ1-2; 8 bases match TRBD1. With V trimmed by 4 bases and J by 4 bases, 5 bases remained unmatched. Germline V gene lookup returns CDR1 MNHEY and CDR2 SVGAGI. The CDR3 spans 14 residues. The CDR3 reads CASSSTGDGYGYTF. For the CDR3, the DNA is TGTGCCAGCAGTTCGACAGGGGATGGCTATGGCTACACCTTC.

The chain recombines TRBV5-1 with TRBJ2-2, with D possibly TRBD2 on 6 matching bases. This CDR3 has 15 residues. The germline V gene encodes CDR1 SGHRS and CDR2 YFSETQ. With 5 bases removed from V and 2 bases from J, the gap between germline ends came to 13 bases. The CDR3 nucleotides are TGCGCCAGCAGAATGGGCGGGATAAACACCGGGGAGCTGTTTTTT. Its protein is CASRMGGINTGELFF. Variable domain in full (rest from reference TRBV5-1 and TRBJ2-2): KAGVTQTPRYLIKTRGQQVTLSCSPISGHRSVSWYQQTPGQGLQFLFEYFSETQRNKGNFPGRFSGRQFSNSRSEMNVSTLELGDSALYLCASRMGGINTGELFFGEGSRLTVL.

This chain joins TRBV5-6 and TRBJ1-3; 7 bases align to TRBD1. Germline CDR1 reads SGHDT; CDR2 reads YYEEEE. V lost 1 base to trimming and J lost 4 bases; unmatched junction nucleotides: 5. There are 15 residues in the CDR3. The CDR3 is CASSLWTGQGNTIYF. The DNA for the CDR3 is TGTGCCAGCAGCTTGTGGACAGGCCAAGGAAACACCATATATTTT.

The CDR3 here is CAISESEREGPNEQFF. DNA of the CDR3: TGTGCCATCAGTGAGTCGGAGCGGGAGGGCCCCAATGAGCAGTTCTTC. The V call is TRBV10-3, the J call TRBJ2-1, with 10 bases identical to TRBD2. With 0 bases clipped from V and 6 bases from J, the junction kept 5 bases outside the gene matches. Germline CDR1 reads ENHRY; CDR2 reads SYGVKD. The CDR3 has 16 amino acids.

The CDR3 DNA follows: TGTGCCAGCAGCTTAATGGGGCTAGCGGGGAACAATGAGCAGTTCTTC. Its translation: CASSLMGLAGNNEQFF. The J gene is TRBJ2-1, the V gene TRBV7-3; 9 positions match TRBD2. V trimming: 1 base; J trimming: 5 bases; junction bases outside the gene matches: 6. Germline values: CDR1 SGHTA, CDR2 FQGTGA. The CDR3 has 16 residues. The variable domain in full, with the rest retrieved from reference TRBV7-3 and TRBJ2-1, is GAGVSQTPSNKVTEKGKYVELRCDPISGHTALYWYRQSLGQGPEFLIYFQGTGAADDSGLPNDRFFAVRPEGSVSTLKIQRTERGDSAVYLCASSLMGLAGNNEQFFGPGTRLTVL.

The V and J genes are TRBV6-1 and TRBJ2-4; the D gene is possibly TRBD2 (7 bases). Trimming stripped 2 bases from V and 0 bases from J, with 14 bases between. The CDR3 loop spans 17 amino acids. CDR1 and CDR2 (germline): MNHNS, SASEGT. CDR3 in amino acids: CASSEYAGALAKNIQYF. As DNA, the CDR3 is TGTGCCAGCAGTGAATACGCGGGGGCGTTAGCCAAAAACATTCAGTACTTC.

The V call is TRBV19, the J call TRBJ2-5; 8 bases match TRBD1. CDR3 length: 15 amino acids. V dropped 6 bases and J dropped 5; count of bases not matched to a gene: 11. Germline assignment: CDR1 LNHDA and CDR2 SQIVND (reference sequence). The CDR3 sequence: CASRSNPGGWETQYF. The CDR3 DNA is TGTGCCAGTAGATCGAACCCAGGGGGCTGGGAGACCCAGTACTTC.

The gene calls are TRBV6-5 and TRBJ2-7, with D possibly TRBD1 on 5 matching bases. V was trimmed by 4 bases and J by 2 bases, leaving 9 bases between them. CDR3 size: 13 residues. Looked up from germline, CDR1 is MNHEY and CDR2 is SVGAGI. The CDR3 sequence is CASSWTRAYEQYF. CDR3 nucleotides: TGTGCCAGCAGTTGGACACGAGCCTACGAGCAGTACTTC.

This chain uses TRBV19 with TRBJ2-1; 15 bases are shared with TRBD2. This CDR3 region has 18 residues. Germline CDR1 and CDR2: LNHDA and SQIVND (reference sequence). Trimming cost V 2 bases and J 8 bases; bases outside gene matches: 10. The CDR3 region has the DNA TGTGCCAGTAGTATATGGCGGGGACTAGCGGGAGGAGGGGATGAGCAGTTCTTC. Its translation: CASSIWRGLAGGGDEQFF.

The genes are TRBV27 and TRBJ2-7, with a weak D call TRBD2 (5 bases). The V gene's germline CDR1 is MNHEY and CDR2 SMNVEV (reference sequence). The V and J ends lost 5 bases and 2 bases respectively, with 16 bases between them. The CDR3 loop spans 15 amino acids. The CDR3: CASSTRGSETYEQYF. Here the CDR3 DNA reads TGTGCCAGCAGTACCCGGGGTAGCGAGACCTACGAGCAGTACTTC.

The CDR3 coding sequence is TGTGCCAGCAGCTTATTCCCCCCCGGCAGGGGGGAACAAGAGACCCAGTACTTC. Translated: CASSLFPPGRGEQETQYF. The chain joins TRBV11-2 to TRBJ2-5; possibly TRBD1 for D (7 bases). Germline lookup yields CDR1 SGHAT and CDR2 FQNNGV. The CDR3 spans 18 residues. V lost 2 bases and J lost 2, with 21 bases in between.

V and J are TRBV1 and TRBJ2-3; TRBD2 is the table's D call and was not checked against the DNA. TRBV1 is a pseudogene locus. This CDR3 is 16 amino acids long. DNA of the CDR3: TGCACCAGCAGGAGGAAAAGGGACTGGAGCACAGATACGCAGTATTTT. It translates to CTSRRKRDWSTDTQYF.

This clone was seen only a few times. This chain uses TRBV7-3 with TRBJ1-1; 7 bases agree with TRBD1. The CDR3 has 14 amino acids. V dropped 2 bases and J dropped 0; count of bases not matched to a gene: 0. The germline CDR1 and CDR2 sequences are SGHTA and FQGTGA. The CDR3 bases are TGTGCCAGCAGCTTACAGGGGGTGAACACTGAAGCTTTCTTT. Its translation: CASSLQGVNTEAFF. Combining the CDR3 with reference TRBV7-3 and TRBJ1-1 gives the whole variable domain GAGVSQTPSNKVTEKGKYVELRCDPISGHTALYWYRQSLGQGPEFLIYFQGTGAADDSGLPNDRFFAVRPEGSVSTLKIQRTERGDSAVYLCASSLQGVNTEAFFGQGTRLTVV.

The chain employs TRBV6-1 and TRBJ1-2; TRBD1 matches at 12 bases. This CDR3 contains 14 residues. The germline gives CDR1 MNHNS, CDR2 SASEGT. The ends lost 3 bases at V and 6 bases at J; junction bases unmatched: 2. The CDR3 sequence is CASSEGQGANGYTF. CDR3 coding DNA: TGTGCCAGCAGTGAGGGACAGGGGGCAAATGGCTACACCTTC.

This clone was observed a handful of times. The chain has TRBV4-1 and TRBJ2-1; 10 bases map to TRBD2. Germline V CDR1 and CDR2: MGHRA, YSYEKL. After removal of 3 bases from V and 4 bases from J, the junction contained 3 bases not matched to a gene. This CDR3 region has 15 residues. The DNA for the CDR3 is TGCGCCAGCAGCCAGGGGACTAGCGTGTACAATGAGCAGTTCTTC. This codes for CASSQGTSVYNEQFF.

This CDR3 is CASSFRAGAYEQYF. CDR3 bases: TGTGCCAGCAGCTTTCGGGCGGGGGCCTACGAGCAGTACTTC. V is TRBV5-5 and J is TRBJ2-7; 7 bases fit TRBD2. V was clipped by 2 bases and J by 2 bases; unmatched bases: 4. This CDR3 is built from 14 residues. Germline V gene sequence: CDR1 SGHKS, CDR2 YYEKEE (reference sequence).

V usage is TRBV25-1 and J usage is TRBJ2-2; 9 bases match TRBD1. The germline gives CDR1 MGHDK, CDR2 SYGVNS. J lost 2 bases, V lost 5 bases, and 6 bases had no gene match. CDR3 size: 16 residues. The CDR3 region is CASSTPGQGNTGELFF. In DNA form, the CDR3 reads TGTGCCAGCAGTACCCCGGGACAGGGCAACACCGGGGAGCTGTTTTTT.

The rearrangement uses TRBV11-2 and TRBJ2-5, with TRBD2 matching 9 bases. V lost 5 bases and J lost 5; bases outside the gene matches: 15. In germline, CDR1 is SGHAT, CDR2 FQNNGV. The CDR3 sequence is 17 residues long. CDR3 in amino acids: CASSPTSGPRNGETQYF. CDR3 coding DNA: TGTGCCAGCAGCCCGACTAGCGGCCCACGGAACGGTGAGACCCAGTACTTC.

The chain is built from TRBV19 and TRBJ2-1; 10 positions match TRBD1. After removal of 8 bases from V and 8 bases from J, the junction contained 15 bases not matched to a gene. The CDR3 totals 16 residues. Germline CDR1 and CDR2: LNHDA and SQIVND (reference sequence). CDR3 region: CASQSWGRQGAYEQFF. Here the CDR3 DNA reads TGTGCCAGTCAGTCGTGGGGGAGACAGGGGGCGTATGAGCAGTTCTTC.

The V gene is TRBV18, the J gene TRBJ2-1, with D possibly TRBD1 on 6 matching bases. The germline V and J ends were trimmed by 5 bases and 2 bases, with 10 bases remaining between them. This CDR3 has 14 amino acids. Germline CDR1 and CDR2: KGHSH and LQKENI. The DNA for the CDR3 is TGTGCCAGCTCAGTACAGGGAACCTACAATGAGCAGTTCTTC. The encoded protein is CASSVQGTYNEQFF.

This clone came up a few times. The V gene is TRBV18, the J gene TRBJ1-2; a weak D match, TRBD1 (5 bases). CDR3 length: 14 amino acids. CDR1 is KGHSH, CDR2 LQKENI, per germline. Trimming removed 3 bases from V and 1 base from J, with 9 bases in between. The CDR3: CASSPSTDNYGYTF. The CDR3, as DNA: TGTGCCAGCTCACCCTCGACAGATAACTATGGCTACACCTTC.

The rearrangement joins TRBV11-2 to TRBJ2-1; 10 bases fit TRBD2. CDR1 is SGHAT and CDR2 is FQNNGV in the germline V gene. V shed 5 bases, J shed 3 bases, and the junction held 7 bases outside the gene matches. The CDR3 extends over 16 amino acids. CDR3 DNA: TGTGCCAGCAGCCACCGGACTAGCGGAGTCTACAATGAGCAGTTCTTC. It yields the protein CASSHRTSGVYNEQFF.

The V and J genes are TRBV2 and TRBJ2-1, with TRBD2 matching 8 bases. The CDR3 loop spans 15 amino acids. The trim removed 4 bases at V and 6 bases at J, leaving 8 bases unmatched. Germline values: CDR1 SNHLY, CDR2 FYNNEI. The CDR3 is CASSGPGLVGNEQFF. The CDR3 nucleotides are TGTGCCAGCAGTGGCCCGGGACTAGTCGGCAATGAGCAGTTCTTC.

The chain is built from TRBV10-3 and TRBJ2-1; 7 nucleotides agree with TRBD2. Trimming took 0 bases from V and 2 from J; bases not matched to a gene: 1. The CDR3 runs to 15 residues. Germline CDR1 and CDR2: ENHRY and SYGVKD. In DNA, the CDR3 is TGTGCCATCAGTGAGTCCAGCGGGACCTACAATGAGCAGTTCTTC. It encodes CAISESSGTYNEQFF.

The CDR3 sequence: CASSPAGRLLDTQYF. Here the CDR3 DNA reads TGTGCCAGTAGCCCAGCGGGCCGACTATTAGATACGCAGTATTTT. The rearrangement links TRBV19 to TRBJ2-3; D possibly corresponds to TRBD2 (6 bases). The CDR3 runs 15 residues. Trimming removed 6 bases at V and 5 bases at J, with 18 bases between. Germline CDR1 LNHDA, CDR2 SQIVND (reference sequence).

This clone appeared a few times. The J gene is TRBJ2-1, the V gene TRBV7-6, with TRBD1 matching over 7 bases. Unmatched junction bases numbered 8, after V lost 3 bases and J lost 12 bases. This CDR3 region has 13 residues. CDR1 SGHVS and CDR2 FNYEAQ come from the germline V gene. The CDR3 DNA reads as TGTGCCAGCAGCTTCCCAGACAGGGAACGGCAGTTCTTC. Its protein product is CASSFPDRERQFF.

This clone was detected only a few times. V usage is TRBV19 and J usage is TRBJ1-1; D call uncertain. CDR1 is LNHDA, CDR2 SQIVND, per germline (reference sequence). The CDR3 loop spans 17 amino acids. The V end lost 3 bases, the J end lost 1 base, and 18 bases lay between the germline ends. Written as DNA, the CDR3 is TGTGCCAGTAGTATTGCCCGCGCGGGATGGGGGAACACTGAAGCTTTCTTT. This gives the protein CASSIARAGWGNTEAFF.